The 16 T cell receptor beta chains presented below share a single source sample, sequenced in a study of OX40 agonist ivuxolimab in advanced cancers. TCRdb's copy holds only in-frame clones and misses some; the assay was immunoSEQ multiplex PCR. Of roughly 29,000 clones in the sample, 85% to 90% were seen once. The sequences come from CD4+ or CD8+ T cells sorted from blood, collected in a trial of the OX40 agonist ivuxolimab. These receptors all stem from an adult with an advanced solid tumor such as melanoma, head and neck, liver or kidney cancer.

The chain is built from TRBV28 and TRBJ2-1, with D possibly being TRBD2 (6 bases). CDR1 is MDHEN and CDR2 is SYDVKM in the germline V gene. This CDR3 comprises 11 residues. The V and J ends lost 6 bases and 10 bases respectively, with 10 bases between them. This chain's CDR3 is CASRVGLEQFF. Here the CDR3 DNA reads TGTGCCAGCAGAGTCGGACTAGAGCAGTTCTTC.

CDR3 residues: CASSFGSEQYF. The CDR3 nucleotides read TGTGCCAGCAGTTTTGGCTCCGAGCAGTACTTC. J is TRBJ2-7 and V is TRBV27; no reliable D call. With 3 bases removed from V and 6 bases from J, the gap between germline ends came to 6 bases. Germline CDR1 is MNHEY and CDR2 is SMNVEV (reference sequence). This CDR3 comprises 11 residues.

J is TRBJ2-1 and V is TRBV28; 8 bases are shared with TRBD1. The CDR3 runs 13 residues. Trimming cost V 5 bases and J 12 bases; bases outside gene matches: 9. Looked up from germline, CDR1 is MDHEN and CDR2 is SYDVKM. The CDR3 region has the DNA TGTGCCAGCAGTCGCACAGGGGGGCGGGCGCAGTTCTTC. This gives the protein CASSRTGGRAQFF.

CDR3: CATSAPGGAGYGYTF. The CDR3 DNA follows: TGTGCCACCAGCGCCCCGGGGGGGGCTGGCTATGGCTACACCTTC. The V call is TRBV15, the J call TRBJ1-2; tentative D call: TRBD1 (6 bases). Trimming removed 5 bases at V and 4 bases at J, with 17 bases between. Germline loops: CDR1 LNHNV, CDR2 YYDKDF (reference sequence). This CDR3 spans 15 amino acids.

This chain joins TRBV27 and TRBJ2-7; D gene ambiguous. Between the trimmed V and J ends, which lost 0 bases and 1 base, there was a span of 10 bases. The germline gives CDR1 MNHEY, CDR2 SMNVEV (reference sequence). The length of the CDR3 is 15 residues. The CDR3 coding sequence is TGTGCCAGCAGTTTATCGGTAGCAGTATCCTACGAGCAGTACTTC. As protein: CASSLSVAVSYEQYF.

The V call is TRBV11-3, the J call TRBJ2-4, with D maybe TRBD1 (5 bases). The CDR3 sequence is 16 residues long. The V end was cut by 1 base, the J end by 0 bases, with 10 bases between. Germline CDR1 reads SGHNT; CDR2 reads YENEEA. The CDR3 loop reads CASSLGGGVAKNIQYF. CDR3 coding DNA: TGTGCCAGCAGCTTAGGGGGCGGAGTAGCCAAAAACATTCAGTACTTC. The whole variable domain, remainder taken from reference TRBV11-3 and TRBJ2-4, is EAGVVQSPRYKIIEKKQPVAFWCNPISGHNTLYWYLQNLGQGPELLIRYENEEAVDDSQLPKDRFSAERLKGVDSTLKIQPAELGDSAVYLCASSLGGGVAKNIQYFGAGTRLSVL.

The chain combines TRBV7-8 with TRBJ2-7; 9 nucleotides match TRBD2. Germline V CDR1 and CDR2: SGHVS, FQNEAQ. V shed 1 base, J shed 2 bases, and the junction held 6 bases outside the gene matches. This CDR3 is built from 16 residues. The CDR3 sequence: CASSLEAGGAPYEQYF. The CDR3 bases are TGTGCCAGCAGCTTAGAGGCGGGGGGGGCCCCCTACGAGCAGTACTTC.

This clone was picked up one time. This sequence joins TRBV7-8 and TRBJ2-1; D uncertain. The V gene lost 2 bases and the J gene lost 8 bases, with 16 bases spanning the gap. CDR3 length: 15 amino acids. CDR1 and CDR2 from the germline V gene are SGHVS and FQNEAQ. The CDR3 sequence is CASSLSGVGTHEQFF. CDR3 bases: TGTGCCAGCAGCTTATCTGGGGTAGGCACCCATGAGCAGTTCTTC.

The rearrangement links TRBV14 to TRBJ2-7, with 8 bases aligning to TRBD1. V was pared by 5 bases and J by 2 bases, with 11 bases of the junction left unmatched. This CDR3 contains 16 residues. CDR1 and CDR2 from the germline V gene are SGHDN and FVKESK. The CDR3 nucleotides read TGTGCCAGCAGCTCCCCTCGACAGGGGCGGACCTACGAGCAGTACTTC. Residues: CASSSPRQGRTYEQYF.

Comments on this clone: The identical CDR3 is also encoded by other nucleotide sequences in the sample. This rearrangement joins TRBV20-1 to TRBJ2-1; TRBD2 is a possible D gene (5 bases). The CDR3 totals 11 residues. Germline V gene data show CDR1 as DFQATT and CDR2 as SNEGSKA (reference sequence). V was cut by 6 bases and J by 8 bases, with 11 bases left in between. The CDR3 reads CSALAYDEQFF. CDR3 nucleotides: TGCAGTGCCCTAGCATACGATGAGCAGTTCTTC.

V and J are TRBV28 and TRBJ2-7; D gene ambiguous. CDR3 length equals 12 residues. V was trimmed by 3 bases and J by 5 bases, leaving 8 bases between them. Germline V gene data show CDR1 as MDHEN and CDR2 as SYDVKM. The CDR3 sequence: CASSFRNNEQYF. CDR3 in DNA: TGTGCCAGCAGTTTTCGAAACAACGAGCAGTACTTC. Full variable domain (rest looked up from reference TRBV28 and TRBJ2-7): DVKVTQSSRYLVKRTGEKVFLECVQDMDHENMFWYRQDPGLGLRLIYFSYDVKMKEKGDIPEGYSVSREKKERFSLILESASTNQTSMYLCASSFRNNEQYFGPGTRLTVT.

The V call is TRBV30, the J call TRBJ1-1; perhaps TRBD1 as D (5 bases). Germline V gene sequence: CDR1 GTSNPN, CDR2 SVGIG (reference sequence). This CDR3 has 13 amino acids. The V end lost 2 bases, the J end lost 7 bases, and 14 bases lay between the germline ends. The CDR3 is CAWSSQVVGEAFF. The CDR3 coding sequence is TGTGCCTGGAGTTCACAGGTAGTAGGTGAAGCTTTCTTT.

This clone appeared a single time. The chain is built from TRBV7-2 and TRBJ1-4; no definite D call. The CDR3 covers 13 residues. Germline assignment: CDR1 SGHTA and CDR2 FQGNSA. Trimming removed 3 bases at V and 7 bases at J, with 9 bases between. CDR3 region: CASSFPRGEKLFF. In DNA, the CDR3 is TGTGCCAGCAGCTTTCCTCGGGGTGAAAAACTGTTTTTT.

The DNA of the CDR3 is TGTGCCAGTAGTATAACTCGACAGGGGGCTTACTACGAGCAGTACTTC. This codes for CASSITRQGAYYEQYF. The chain uses TRBV19 and TRBJ2-5; 10 bases are a match to TRBD1. The DNA end favors TRBJ2-7, so the J call may be wrong. From germline, CDR1 is LNHDA and CDR2 SQIVND (reference sequence). The CDR3 consists of 16 residues.

The rearrangement links TRBV9 to TRBJ1-2, with unresolved D. Germline assignment: CDR1 SGDLS and CDR2 YYNGEE. The CDR3 has 14 amino acids. With 4 bases removed from V and 4 bases from J, the gap between germline ends came to 14 bases. The CDR3 loop is CASSPNSALYGYTF. As DNA, the CDR3 is TGTGCCAGCAGCCCCAACAGTGCACTCTATGGCTACACCTTC.

The V and J genes are TRBV4-1 and TRBJ2-2; 7 bases line up with TRBD2. V lost 10 bases and J lost 0; bases outside the gene matches: 14. This CDR3 is built from 17 residues. CDR1 and CDR2 (germline): MGHRA, YSYEKL. CDR3 amino acids: CATAGQLGGSNTGELFF. Written as DNA, the CDR3 is TGCGCCACGGCTGGGCAGCTGGGAGGGTCGAACACCGGGGAGCTGTTTTTT.